This T cell receptor (beta chain) was retrieved from a study of cytomegalovirus exposure and HLA in healthy donors (dated by TCRdb to the late 2010s). With regard to the full study: An earlier analysis of approximately 640 of the donors reported approximately 290 Gb of sequence data and some 120 million unique TCR beta sequences from about 179 million T cells. Roughly 300 gigabases of sequencing data and approximately 92 million unique TCR sequences made up an early release that covered fewer than 650 HLA-typed donors. Of the approximately 400 genotyped donors, approximately 83% fell in the genetic ancestry cluster associated with self-reported Caucasian donors. The study was designed to test whether signatures of past pathogen exposure could be identified by cataloging public T cell receptors. The study profiled the T cell repertoires of hundreds of subjects by immunosequencing and related them to cytomegalovirus serostatus. In addition to the first cohort of 500 to 850 subjects, a separate validation cohort of 100 to 150 different subjects was used. High-throughput TCR immunosequencing, statistical association of individual TCRs with disease status, and machine learning were combined to predict cytomegalovirus infection status. In a later analysis, previously published TCR beta repertoires from hundreds of donors were re-analyzed and high-resolution HLA genotyping was added so that TCR occurrence patterns could be studied. Rather than drawing on any new phenotypic data, the later analysis identified candidate immune exposures from TCR beta sequences and the way those sequences occurred across donors. To decide whether each TCR beta V gene segment behaved as functional or pseudogenic, an earlier analysis of 587 of the donors relied on high-throughput TCR beta sequencing. Donor age, sex, ethnicity and CMV serostatus were compiled alongside the repertoire data. A later genetic analysis used genome-wide SNP genotypes for about 60% of the 666 donors, treating that subset as a discovery cohort. Every repertoire in the discovery cohort had been generated on one and the same sequencing platform. HLA typing covered class I and class II loci at four-digit resolution. Typing coverage differed by locus: A, B, C, DRB1 and DQB1 were typed in about 620-630 donors, DQA1 in about 500, DPA1 in some 610, and DPB1 in 450 to 480. A handful of DR-DQ haplotypes were handled as single units for association and clustering because linkage in the cohort was strong. Across some 400 genotyped donors of the cohort, an average of about 240,000 unique TCR beta nucleotide sequences per donor were sequenced, and roughly a sixth of those sequences were non-productive.

The library was built by means of the immunoSEQ multiplex PCR assay. For the multiplex PCR, a mixture combining 60 forward primers for TCR Vbeta segments and 13 reverse primers for TCR Jbeta segments was used. A multiplex PCR assay on genomic DNA amplified the CDR3 region of rearranged TCR beta genes. The amplified TCR beta libraries were sequenced on the Illumina HiSeq System as 87-base-pair reads. For the original study's pipeline: Across the 670 or so repertoires, a later analysis counted 80 million or so unique TCR beta chains, roughly 11 million of which were shared by at least two donors. Raw reads were error-corrected and collapsed into unique sequences with a nearest-neighbor algorithm that merged closely related sequences to remove PCR and sequencing errors. To assign V, D and J gene segments, CDR3 sequences were aligned to IMGT reference sequences. For a sequence to be retained, at least a six-nucleotide match to both a V gene segment and a J gene segment was required. Rearrangements were called productive when the CDR3 lacked stop codons and stayed in frame with V and J; all others were non-productive. CDR3 was defined by IMGT convention, running from the second conserved V-encoded cysteine to the conserved J-encoded phenylalanine. The earlier analysis of 550 to 650 of the donors excluded any sequence lacking an unambiguous match to a single V gene segment. An earlier analysis of just under 600 of the donors called V segments functional above 56.7% productive rearrangements and segregating when the between-donor standard deviation exceeded 5%. A statistical classification framework was built to diagnose cytomegalovirus status from the catalog of TCR beta chain sequences. V and J gene assignment, in a later analysis, came from comparing TCR nucleotide sequences with IMGT/GENE-DB human TR gene sequences. The TCRdist pipeline was used in a later analysis to assign CDR3 sequences and most-parsimonious VDJ recombination scenarios. In a later analysis, every TCR beta chain was defined by the combination of its CDR3 amino acid sequence and its V-gene family, and reads without a unique V-gene family were dropped. In a later analysis, approximately 640 highly shared, low-generation-probability nucleotide sequences were removed to address suspected cross-contamination and a sequencing artifact. In a later analysis, a clonal expansion index was calculated for each public chain from normalized within-repertoire ranks of inferred template counts. In a later analysis, generation probabilities were computed using a VDJ recombination model fitted to out-of-frame rearrangements, and the results were checked against IGoR. In a later analysis, TCR-TCR, TCR-HLA and TCR-CMV co-occurrence was scored with hypergeometric tests, and a repertoire-size bias correction was applied to TCR pairs. A later analysis estimated false discovery rates by permuting HLA or CMV assignments 20 times. In a later analysis, co-occurring TCRs were grouped using DBSCAN, and TCRdist sequence similarity was added for clustering within HLA-allele-positive subsets. Repertoires with fewer than 30,000 or more than 120,000 public chains were left out of co-occurrence clustering, as were about 5 repertoires with anomalous nucleotide sharing. The table was pulled from immuneACCESS by TCRdb, which kept in-frame rearrangements only. Such tables lose some clones; where checked, under half of the loss comes from unresolved V genes, and the rest has no known cause. V, J and clone size were drawn from that table, and D and trimming were deduced from the DNA. This sample gives about 130,000 clones in total; around 74% of them show up just once. The leading ten clones occupy 3.5% to 5% of the sample.

Study-wide conclusions, independent of this receptor: Sequencing depth was assumed to be roughly uniform across donors in the presence/absence analyses, though that assumption may not hold. In the study, 150 to 200 TCR beta chains were listed as associated with cytomegalovirus. Immune exposure information for the cohort was limited to CMV serostatus. Because some donors lacked HLA typing at each locus, the association tests relied only on the typed subset. The authors suggested that the approach could potentially be extended to other disease states and immunological phenotypes. Some IMGT-functional V segments, including TRBV6-2 and TRBV6-3, could not be told apart with the 87-base-pair reads, so those segments were excluded. In a later analysis, several top co-occurrence clusters were reported to appear linked to parvovirus B19, influenza, CMV and Epstein-Barr virus. A later analysis found that TCR association rates varied across HLA loci, with DRB1 alleles showing the most associated TCRs and HLA-C alleles the fewest. A later genetic analysis reported fewer N-insertions in productive TCRs among donors in an Asian-associated ancestry cluster than the approximately 700-donor mean. An earlier analysis of around 500 of the donors showed that most TCR beta V segments appeared in productive rearrangements either about 90% or about 30% of the time, which broadly matched IMGT annotations. A later analysis associated approximately 17,000 TCR beta sequences with specific HLA alleles at a false discovery rate of 0.05. Linkage disequilibrium might explain the correlated functional status among segregating V segments, but an unknown experimental factor could not be ruled out. Across donors, most TCR sequences were observed very rarely, whereas some public TCRs were present in many individuals. A further reported finding was that TCR beta sequences accurately predicted the HLA-A and HLA-B alleles for most subjects in the first cohort. Assigning TCR associations to individual alleles was difficult when HLA alleles, especially DR and DQ, strongly co-occurred. A later analysis found that HLA-associated TCR beta chains were more clonally expanded and had lower generation probabilities than equally common non-associated chains. A later genetic analysis associated a missense DCLRE1C variant with V-gene and J-gene trimming of TCR beta chains, and an independent cohort replicated the association. The classifier was reported to diagnose cytomegalovirus status with high specificity and sensitivity in both the original cohort and the validation cohort. According to a later analysis, most CMV-associated TCR beta chains appeared to be HLA-restricted, and the HLA associations seemed to be driven largely by CMV exposure. Because counts were too low, seventeen rarely observed V segments, including chromosome 9 orphons, were left out of the earlier analysis of a few hundred of the donors. A group of highly shared sequence variants was considered likely to be a technical artifact of the sequencing pipeline. Three of the identified cytomegalovirus-associated TCR beta chains were confirmed in vitro to be specific for cytomegalovirus antigens. Only TCR beta chains were sequenced in this cohort, and the absence of alpha or paired-chain data limited detectable features.

Counted from cysteine to phenylalanine, this CDR3 has 14 amino acids. Just the 42-base CDR3 DNA is kept, in frame starting at base 1. The germline V gene specifies SQVTM as CDR1 and ANQGSEA as CDR2. Ends trimmed: V by 4 bases, J by 5 bases; bases unmatched to a gene: 3. The cohort consisted of approximately 690 healthy bone marrow donors. Cohort members were all nominally healthy when sampled, although unrecorded immune exposures were likely present. The donor tested CMV seropositive, placing the donor among the 250 to 300 seropositive members of the cohort. Every donor gave a peripheral blood sample, and the peripheral blood mononuclear cells from that sample were used for TCR beta sequencing. The Qiagen DNeasy Blood Extraction Kit was used to extract genomic DNA from the blood cell samples. Concerning this clone itself: This clone's antigen is unknown. Nothing much larger sits one base from this clone, and base qualities are not available.

Sample: PBMCs. The chain couples TRBV29-1 to TRBJ2-7, with 15 middle bases fitting TRBD2. The sequence was obtained from a woman aged 50 to 65 in good health and CMV-seropositive. The DNA sequence reads TGCAGCGTTGGAGGACTAGCGGGGGGGCACGAGCAGTACTTC. Its coded protein is CSVGGLAGGHEQYF.